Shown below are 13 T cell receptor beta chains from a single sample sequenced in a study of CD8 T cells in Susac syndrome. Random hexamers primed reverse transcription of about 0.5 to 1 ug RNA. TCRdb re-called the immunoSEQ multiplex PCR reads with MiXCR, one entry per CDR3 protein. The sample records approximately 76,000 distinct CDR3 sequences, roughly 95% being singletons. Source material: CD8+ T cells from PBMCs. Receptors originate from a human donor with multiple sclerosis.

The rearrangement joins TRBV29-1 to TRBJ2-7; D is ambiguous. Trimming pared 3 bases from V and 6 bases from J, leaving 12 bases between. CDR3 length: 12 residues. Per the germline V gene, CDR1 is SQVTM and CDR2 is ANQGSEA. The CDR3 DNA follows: TGCAGCGTTGAGAGTGAAGGGCTCGAGCAGTACTTC. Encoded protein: CSVESEGLEQYF.

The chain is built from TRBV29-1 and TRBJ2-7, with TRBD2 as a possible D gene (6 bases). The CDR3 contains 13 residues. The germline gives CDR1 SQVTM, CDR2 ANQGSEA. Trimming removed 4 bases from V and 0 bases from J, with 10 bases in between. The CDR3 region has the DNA TGCAGCGTTGTCTCGGGGGACTCCTACGAGCAGTACTTC. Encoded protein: CSVVSGDSYEQYF.

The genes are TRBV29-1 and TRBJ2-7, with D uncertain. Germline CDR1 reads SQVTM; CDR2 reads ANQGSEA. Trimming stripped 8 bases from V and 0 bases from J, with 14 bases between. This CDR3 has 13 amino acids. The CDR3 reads CSTADATSYEQYF. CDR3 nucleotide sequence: TGCAGCACCGCCGACGCCACCTCCTACGAGCAGTACTTC.

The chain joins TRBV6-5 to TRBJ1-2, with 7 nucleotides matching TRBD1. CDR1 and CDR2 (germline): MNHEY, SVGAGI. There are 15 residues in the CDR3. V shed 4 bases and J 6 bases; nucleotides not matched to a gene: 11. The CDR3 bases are TGTGCCAGCAGTTCCTACCCGCTGGACAGGCATGGCTACACCTTC. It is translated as CASSSYPLDRHGYTF.

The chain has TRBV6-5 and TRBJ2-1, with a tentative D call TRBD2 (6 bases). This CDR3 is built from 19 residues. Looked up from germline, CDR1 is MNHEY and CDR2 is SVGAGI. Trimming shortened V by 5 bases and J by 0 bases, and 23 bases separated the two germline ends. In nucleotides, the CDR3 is TGTGCCAGCAGTATACAGCACGGGGGAGAATTAAGCTCCTACAATGAGCAGTTCTTC. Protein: CASSIQHGGELSSYNEQFF.

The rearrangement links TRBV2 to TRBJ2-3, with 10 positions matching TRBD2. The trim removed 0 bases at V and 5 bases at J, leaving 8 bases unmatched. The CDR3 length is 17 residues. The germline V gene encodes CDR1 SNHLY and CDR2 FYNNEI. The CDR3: CASSEAGSGRLRDTQYF. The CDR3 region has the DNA TGTGCCAGCAGTGAAGCGGGTAGCGGGAGGTTAAGAGATACGCAGTATTTT.

The CDR3 nucleotides are TGTGCCAGCAGCTTAAGTAAGCAGTACGAGCAGTACTTC. Translation gives CASSLSKQYEQYF. The chain is built from TRBV7-2 and TRBJ2-7; D gene uncertain. The CDR3 has 13 residues. Germline V gene data show CDR1 as SGHTA and CDR2 as FQGNSA. V gave up 2 bases and J gave up 4 bases, with 9 bases separating them.

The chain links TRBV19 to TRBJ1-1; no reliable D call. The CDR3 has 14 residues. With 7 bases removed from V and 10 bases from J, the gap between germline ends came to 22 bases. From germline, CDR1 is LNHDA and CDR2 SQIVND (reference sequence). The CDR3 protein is CASTENPGLRTAFF. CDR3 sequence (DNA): TGTGCCAGTACCGAAAATCCGGGCCTGAGGACAGCTTTCTTT.

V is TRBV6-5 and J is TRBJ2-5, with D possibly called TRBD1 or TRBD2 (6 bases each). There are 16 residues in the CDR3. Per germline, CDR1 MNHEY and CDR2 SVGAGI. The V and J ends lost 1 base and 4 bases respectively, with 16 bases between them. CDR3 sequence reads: CASSYWGKGGVETQYF. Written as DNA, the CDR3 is TGTGCCAGCAGTTACTGGGGAAAGGGGGGTGTAGAGACCCAGTACTTC.

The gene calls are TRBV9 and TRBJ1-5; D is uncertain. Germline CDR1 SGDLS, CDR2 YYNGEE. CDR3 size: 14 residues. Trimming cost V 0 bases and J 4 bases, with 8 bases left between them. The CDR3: CASSVGRTNQPQHF. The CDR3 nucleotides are TGTGCCAGCAGCGTAGGGAGGACTAATCAGCCCCAGCATTTT. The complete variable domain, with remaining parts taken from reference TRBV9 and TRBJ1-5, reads DSGVTQTPKHLITATGQRVTLRCSPRSGDLSVYWYQQSLDQGLQFLIQYYNGEERAKGNILERFSAQQFPDLHSELNLSSLELGDSALYFCASSVGRTNQPQHFGDGTRLSIL.

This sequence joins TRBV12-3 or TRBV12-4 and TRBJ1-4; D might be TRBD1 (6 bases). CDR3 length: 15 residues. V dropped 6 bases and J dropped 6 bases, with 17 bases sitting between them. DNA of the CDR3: TGTGCCAGCAGCCGGCAGGGGACTGCGGATGAAAAACTGTTTTTT. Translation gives CASSRQGTADEKLFF.

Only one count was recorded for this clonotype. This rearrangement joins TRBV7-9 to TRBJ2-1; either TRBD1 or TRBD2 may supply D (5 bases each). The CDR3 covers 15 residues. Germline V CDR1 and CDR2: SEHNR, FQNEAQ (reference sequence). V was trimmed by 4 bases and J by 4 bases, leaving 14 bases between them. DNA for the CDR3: TGTGCCAGCAGCTCGGGGCCCTCTGGTTACAATGAGCAGTTCTTC. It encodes CASSSGPSGYNEQFF. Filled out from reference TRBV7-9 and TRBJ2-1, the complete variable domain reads DTGVSQNPRHKITKRGQNVTFRCDPISEHNRLYWYRQTLGQGPEFLTYFQNEAQLEKSRLLSDRFSAERPKGSFSTLEIQRTEQGDSAMYLCASSSGPSGYNEQFFGPGTRLTVL.

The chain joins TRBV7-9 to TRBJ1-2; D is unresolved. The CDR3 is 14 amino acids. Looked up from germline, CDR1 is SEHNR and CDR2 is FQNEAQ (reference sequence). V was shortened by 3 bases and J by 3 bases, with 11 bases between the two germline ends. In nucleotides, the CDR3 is TGTGCCAGCAGCTTTTCCGGACCAGACTATGGCTACACCTTC. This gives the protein CASSFSGPDYGYTF. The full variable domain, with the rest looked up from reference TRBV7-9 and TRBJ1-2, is DTGVSQNPRHKITKRGQNVTFRCDPISEHNRLYWYRQTLGQGPEFLTYFQNEAQLEKSRLLSDRFSAERPKGSFSTLEIQRTEQGDSAMYLCASSFSGPDYGYTFGSGTRLTVV.